The clone carrying this T cell receptor (beta chain) occurred a few times. The CDR3 runs to 17 residues. The germline V gene encodes CDR1 LNHDA and CDR2 SQIVND (reference sequence). J lost 1 base, V lost 6 bases, and 10 bases had no gene match. The entry originates in a study of Graves' ophthalmopathy and Graves' hyperthyroidism. Amplification from RNA transcripts yielded the TCR beta CDR3 regions. Amplification began with first-round RT-PCR using HTBI primers, then second-round multiplex PCR was performed. One entry per CDR3 protein, called by TCRdb with MiXCR from the multiplex PCR reads. The sample lists some 750,000 distinct CDR3 sequences, approximately 40% occurring once.

This clonotype was sampled from an adult man with Graves' ophthalmopathy. The rearrangement joins TRBV19 to TRBJ2-2; TRBD1 aligns across 8 bases. Sequences were obtained from peripheral blood. The DNA for the CDR3 is TGTGCCAGTAGGAAGGAGGGGGGACAGGAGAACACCGGGGAGCTGTTTTTT. Protein product: CASRKEGGQENTGELFF.